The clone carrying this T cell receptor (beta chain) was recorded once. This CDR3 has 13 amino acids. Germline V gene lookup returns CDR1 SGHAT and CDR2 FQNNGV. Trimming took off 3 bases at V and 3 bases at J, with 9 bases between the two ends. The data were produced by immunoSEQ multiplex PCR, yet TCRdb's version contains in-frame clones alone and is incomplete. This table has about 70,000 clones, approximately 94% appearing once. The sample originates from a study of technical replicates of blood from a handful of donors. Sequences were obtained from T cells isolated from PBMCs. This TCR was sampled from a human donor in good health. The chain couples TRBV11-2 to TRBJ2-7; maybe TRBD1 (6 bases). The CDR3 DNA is TGTGCCAGCAGCTTCGGACAGATCTACGAGCAGTACTTC. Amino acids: CASSFGQIYEQYF. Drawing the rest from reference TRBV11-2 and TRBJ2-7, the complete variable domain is EAGVAQSPRYKIIEKRQSVAFWCNPISGHATLYWYQQILGQGPKLLIQFQNNGVVDDSQLPKDRFSAERLKGVDSTLKIQPAKLEDSAVYLCASSFGQIYEQYFGPGTRLTVT.